The clone carrying this TCR beta chain was picked up one time. Its specificity is not known. Germline CDR1 MDHEN, CDR2 SYDVKM. The V and J ends lost 8 bases and 6 bases, in that order; junction bases with no gene match: 12. This CDR3 is 14 amino acids long. The data stem from a study of T cells in localized non-small cell lung cancer. Study results and caveats: Appearance in adjacent lung was seen for a median about 60 of the top 100 tumor clones. Heterogeneity is still possible, as just one tumor region was sequenced. Longer overall survival accompanied higher blood T cell density. T cell clonality was highest in uninvolved adjacent lung, above tumor.

The method was immunoSEQ multiplex PCR; TCRdb's version includes in-frame clones alone and lacks a portion of them. The data show under 2,000 clones, 36% seen once. Sequences were derived from lung tumor tissue, sampled before any cancer treatment. This chain links TRBV28 with TRBJ1-1; 7 bases match TRBD1. The TCR sequence derives from an older female donor with stage II squamous cell lung carcinoma. The CDR3 sequence is CASLVGRGLSEAFF. CDR3 in DNA: TGTGCCAGCCTAGTCGGAAGGGGGCTTTCTGAAGCTTTCTTT.